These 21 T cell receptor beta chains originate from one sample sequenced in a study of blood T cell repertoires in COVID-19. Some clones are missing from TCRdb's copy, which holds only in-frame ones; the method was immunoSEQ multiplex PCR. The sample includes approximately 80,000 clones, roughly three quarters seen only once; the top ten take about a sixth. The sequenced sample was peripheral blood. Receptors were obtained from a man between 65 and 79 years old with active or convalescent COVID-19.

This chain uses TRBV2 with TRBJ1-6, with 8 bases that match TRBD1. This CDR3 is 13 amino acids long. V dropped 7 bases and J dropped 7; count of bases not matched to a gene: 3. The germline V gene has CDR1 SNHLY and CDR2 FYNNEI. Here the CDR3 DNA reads TGTGCCAGCAAGGGGGACAGGAATTCACCCCTCCACTTT. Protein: CASKGDRNSPLHF.

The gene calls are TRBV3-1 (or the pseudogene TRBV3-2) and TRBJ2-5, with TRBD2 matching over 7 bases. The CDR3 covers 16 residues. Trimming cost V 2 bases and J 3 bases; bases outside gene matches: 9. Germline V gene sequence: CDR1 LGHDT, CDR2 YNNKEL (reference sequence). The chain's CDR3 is CASSQPWASGKETQYF. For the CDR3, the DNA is TGTGCCAGCAGCCAACCATGGGCTAGCGGAAAAGAGACCCAGTACTTC.

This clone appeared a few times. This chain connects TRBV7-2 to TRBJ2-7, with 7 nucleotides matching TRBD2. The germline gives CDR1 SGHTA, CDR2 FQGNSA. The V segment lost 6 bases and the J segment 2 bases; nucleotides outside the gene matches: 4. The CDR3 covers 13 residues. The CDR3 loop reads CASSSTSTYEQYF. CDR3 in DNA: TGTGCCAGCAGTTCGACTAGCACCTACGAGCAGTACTTC.

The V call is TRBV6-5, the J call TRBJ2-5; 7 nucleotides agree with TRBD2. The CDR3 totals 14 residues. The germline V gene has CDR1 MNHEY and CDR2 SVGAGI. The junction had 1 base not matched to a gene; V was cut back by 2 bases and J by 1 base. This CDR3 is CASSYRLAQETQYF. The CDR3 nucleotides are TGTGCCAGCAGTTACCGACTAGCCCAAGAGACCCAGTACTTC.

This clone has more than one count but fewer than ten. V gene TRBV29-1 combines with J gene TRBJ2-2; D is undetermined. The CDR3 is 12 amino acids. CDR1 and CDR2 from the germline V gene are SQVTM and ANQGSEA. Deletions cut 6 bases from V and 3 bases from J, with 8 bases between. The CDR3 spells CSVLQYTGELFF. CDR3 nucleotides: TGCAGCGTCTTACAGTACACCGGGGAGCTGTTTTTT.

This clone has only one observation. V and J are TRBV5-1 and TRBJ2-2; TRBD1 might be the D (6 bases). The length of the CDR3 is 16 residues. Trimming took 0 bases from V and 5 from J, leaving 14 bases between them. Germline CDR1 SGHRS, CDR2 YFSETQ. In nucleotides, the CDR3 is TGCGCCAGCAGCTTGGGTGCGACAGGAGGAACCGGGGAGCTGTTTTTT. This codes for CASSLGATGGTGELFF.

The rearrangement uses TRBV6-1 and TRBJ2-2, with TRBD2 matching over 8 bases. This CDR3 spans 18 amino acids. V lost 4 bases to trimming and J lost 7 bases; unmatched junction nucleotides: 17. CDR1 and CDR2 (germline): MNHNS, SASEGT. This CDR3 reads CASSAHPGGSYNGGELFF. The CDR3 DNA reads TGTGCCAGCAGTGCCCATCCGGGGGGGTCGTATAATGGCGGGGAGCTGTTTTTT.

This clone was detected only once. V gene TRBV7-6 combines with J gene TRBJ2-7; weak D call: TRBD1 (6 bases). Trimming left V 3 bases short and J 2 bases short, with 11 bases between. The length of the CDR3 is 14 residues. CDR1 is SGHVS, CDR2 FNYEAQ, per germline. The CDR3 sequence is CASSLNRVAYEQYF. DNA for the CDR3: TGTGCCAGCAGCTTGAACAGGGTGGCCTACGAGCAGTACTTC.

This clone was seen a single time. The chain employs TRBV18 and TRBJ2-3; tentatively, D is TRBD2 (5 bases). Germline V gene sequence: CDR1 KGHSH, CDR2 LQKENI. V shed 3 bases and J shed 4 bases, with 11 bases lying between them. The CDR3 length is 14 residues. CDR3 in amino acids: CASSPGLAPDTQYF. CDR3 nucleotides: TGTGCCAGCTCACCCGGTCTAGCCCCAGATACGCAGTATTTT.

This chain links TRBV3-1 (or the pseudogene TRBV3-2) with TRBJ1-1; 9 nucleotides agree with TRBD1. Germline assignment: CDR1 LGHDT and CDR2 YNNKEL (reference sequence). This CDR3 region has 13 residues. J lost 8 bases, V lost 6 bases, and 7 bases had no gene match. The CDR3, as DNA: TGTGCCAGCAGGACAGGGGGATCAGGAGAAGCTTTCTTT. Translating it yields CASRTGGSGEAFF.

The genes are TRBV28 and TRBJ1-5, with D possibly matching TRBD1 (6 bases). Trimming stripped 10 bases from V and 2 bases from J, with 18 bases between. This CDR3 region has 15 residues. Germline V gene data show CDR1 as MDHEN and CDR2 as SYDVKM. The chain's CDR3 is CATSGGGSGNQPQHF. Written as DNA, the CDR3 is TGTGCCACCTCGGGGGGGGGCTCAGGCAATCAGCCCCAGCATTTT.

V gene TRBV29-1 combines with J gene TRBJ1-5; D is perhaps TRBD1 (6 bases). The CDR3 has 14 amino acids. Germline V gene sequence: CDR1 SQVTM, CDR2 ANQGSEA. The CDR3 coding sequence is TGCAGTGTACAGGACAGAACCCCTAATCAGCCCCAGCATTTT. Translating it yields CSVQDRTPNQPQHF.

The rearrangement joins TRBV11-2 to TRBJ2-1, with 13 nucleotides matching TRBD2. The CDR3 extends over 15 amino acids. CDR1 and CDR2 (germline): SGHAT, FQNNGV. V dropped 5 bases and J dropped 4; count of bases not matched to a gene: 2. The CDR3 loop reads CASSRTSGGYNEQFF. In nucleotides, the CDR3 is TGTGCCAGCAGCAGGACTAGCGGGGGATACAATGAGCAGTTCTTC.

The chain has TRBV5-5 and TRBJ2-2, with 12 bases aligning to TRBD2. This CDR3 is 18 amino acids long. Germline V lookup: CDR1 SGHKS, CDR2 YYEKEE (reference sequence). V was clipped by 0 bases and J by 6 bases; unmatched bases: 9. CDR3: CASSLDFRSSGGAGELFF. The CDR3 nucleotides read TGTGCCAGCAGCTTGGATTTTCGGTCTAGCGGGGGGGCCGGGGAGCTGTTTTTT.

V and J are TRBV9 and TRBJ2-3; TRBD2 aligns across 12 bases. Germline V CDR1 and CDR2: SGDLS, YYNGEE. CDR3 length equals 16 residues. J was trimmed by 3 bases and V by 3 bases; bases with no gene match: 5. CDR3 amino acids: CASSELAGGGTDTQYF. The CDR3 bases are TGTGCCAGCAGCGAACTAGCGGGGGGAGGGACAGATACGCAGTATTTT.

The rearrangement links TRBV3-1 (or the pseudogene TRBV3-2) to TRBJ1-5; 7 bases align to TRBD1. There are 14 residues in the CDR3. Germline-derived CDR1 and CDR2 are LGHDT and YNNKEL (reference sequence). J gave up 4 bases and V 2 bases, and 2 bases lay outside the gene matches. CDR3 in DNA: TGTGCCAGCAGCCAAACACAGGGGAATCAGCCCCAGCATTTT. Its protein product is CASSQTQGNQPQHF.

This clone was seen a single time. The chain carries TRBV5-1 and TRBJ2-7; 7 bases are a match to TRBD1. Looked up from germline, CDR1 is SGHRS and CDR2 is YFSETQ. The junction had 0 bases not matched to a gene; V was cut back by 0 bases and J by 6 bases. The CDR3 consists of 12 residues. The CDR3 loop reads CASSLAGGEQYF. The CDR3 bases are TGCGCCAGCAGCTTGGCAGGGGGCGAGCAGTACTTC.

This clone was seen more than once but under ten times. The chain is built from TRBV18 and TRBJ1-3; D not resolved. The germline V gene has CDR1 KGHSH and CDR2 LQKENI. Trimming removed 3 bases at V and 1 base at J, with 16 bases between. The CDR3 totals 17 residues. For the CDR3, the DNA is TGTGCCAGCTCACCGACGGGGAGGGCCCATTCTGGAAACACCATATATTTT. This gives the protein CASSPTGRAHSGNTIYF.

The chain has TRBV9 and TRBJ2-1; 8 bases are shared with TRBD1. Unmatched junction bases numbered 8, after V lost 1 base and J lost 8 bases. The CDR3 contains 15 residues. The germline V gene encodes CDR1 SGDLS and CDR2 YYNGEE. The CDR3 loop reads CASSVRDRGSDEQFF. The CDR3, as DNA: TGTGCCAGCAGCGTACGAGACAGGGGTTCTGATGAGCAGTTCTTC.

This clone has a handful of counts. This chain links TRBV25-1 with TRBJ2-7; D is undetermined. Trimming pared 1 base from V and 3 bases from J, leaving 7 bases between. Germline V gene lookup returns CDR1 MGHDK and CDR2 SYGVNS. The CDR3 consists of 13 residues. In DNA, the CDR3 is TGTGCCAGCAGTGAATCCGGGTTCTACGAGCAGTACTTC. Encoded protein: CASSESGFYEQYF.

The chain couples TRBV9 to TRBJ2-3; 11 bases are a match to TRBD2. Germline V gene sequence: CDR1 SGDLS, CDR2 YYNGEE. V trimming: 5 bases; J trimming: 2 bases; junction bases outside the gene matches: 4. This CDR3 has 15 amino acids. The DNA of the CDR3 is TGTGCCAGCAGACCTAGCGGGGGGTCCACAGATACGCAGTATTTT. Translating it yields CASRPSGGSTDTQYF.